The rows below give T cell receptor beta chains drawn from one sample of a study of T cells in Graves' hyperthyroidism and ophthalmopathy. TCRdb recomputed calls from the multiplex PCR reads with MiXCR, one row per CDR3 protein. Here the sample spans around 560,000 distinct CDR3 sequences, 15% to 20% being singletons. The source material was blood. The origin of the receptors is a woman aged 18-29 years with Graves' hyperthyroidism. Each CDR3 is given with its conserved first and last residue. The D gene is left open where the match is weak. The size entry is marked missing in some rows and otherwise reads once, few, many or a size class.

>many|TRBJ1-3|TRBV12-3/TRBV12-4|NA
CASRRGGNTIYF
TGTGCCAGCAGAAGGGGAGGAAACACCATATATTTT
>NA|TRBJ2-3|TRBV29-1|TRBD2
CSAERLAEPDTQYF
TGCAGCGCCGAAAGACTAGCGGAACCAGATACGCAGTATTTT
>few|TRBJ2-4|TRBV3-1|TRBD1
CASSQEYAAWDSGLAKNIQYF
TGTGCCAGCAGCCAAGAGTATGCGGCTTGGGACAGTGGACTAGCCAAAAACATTCAGTACTTC
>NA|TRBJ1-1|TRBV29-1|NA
CSVVMFPEAFF
TGCAGCGTTGTTATGTTCCCTGAAGCTTTCTTT
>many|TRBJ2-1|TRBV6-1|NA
CASSEGEHNEQFF
TGTGCCAGCAGTGAAGGGGAGCACAATGAGCAGTTCTTC
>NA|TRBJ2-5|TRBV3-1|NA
CASSQATTLRNQYF
TGTGCCAGCAGCCAAGCGACAACTCTGAGGAACCAGTACTTC
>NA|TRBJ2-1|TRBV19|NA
CASSIDHGTYNEQFF
TGTGCCAGTAGTATAGATCATGGAACCTACAATGAGCAGTTCTTC
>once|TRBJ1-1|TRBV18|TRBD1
CASSLRQGLHTEAFF
TGTGCCAGCTCACTCCGACAGGGACTTCACACTGAAGCTTTCTTT
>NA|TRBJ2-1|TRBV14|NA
CASSQVSRASSSYNEQFF
TGTGCCAGCAGCCAAGTCTCCCGGGCGTCCAGCTCCTACAATGAGCAGTTCTTC
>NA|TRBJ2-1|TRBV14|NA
CASSPRQILYNEQFF
TGTGCCAGCAGCCCCCGACAGATATTATACAATGAGCAGTTCTTC
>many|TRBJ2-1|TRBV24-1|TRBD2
CATSDFLAGVTVNEQFF
TGTGCCACCAGTGATTTCCTAGCGGGAGTAACGGTGAATGAGCAGTTCTTC
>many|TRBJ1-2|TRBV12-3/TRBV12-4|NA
CASSSRTGYTF
TGTGCCAGCAGTTCCCGGACGGGCTACACCTTC
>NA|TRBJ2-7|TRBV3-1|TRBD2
CASSHRLSGGVSYEQYF
TGTGCCAGCAGCCACAGACTAAGCGGGGGGGTTTCCTACGAGCAGTACTTC
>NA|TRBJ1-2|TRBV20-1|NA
CSVSRVNYGYTF
TGCAGTGTATCCAGGGTTAACTATGGCTACACCTTC
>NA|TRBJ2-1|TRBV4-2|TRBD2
CASSQEPAGRALGEQFF
TGTGCCAGCAGCCAAGAGCCAGCGGGGAGGGCACTCGGTGAGCAGTTCTTC
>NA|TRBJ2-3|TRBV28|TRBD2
CASRLAGPARGDTQYF
TGTGCCAGTCGACTAGCGGGGCCCGCCCGGGGAGATACGCAGTATTTT
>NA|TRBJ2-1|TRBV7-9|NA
CASRDDYHNEQFF
TGTGCCAGCCGGGACGATTATCACAATGAGCAGTTCTTC
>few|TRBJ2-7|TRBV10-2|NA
CASSAQGVRNEQYF
TGCGCCAGCAGTGCTCAGGGAGTAAGGAACGAGCAGTACTTC
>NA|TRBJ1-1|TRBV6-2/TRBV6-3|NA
CASSYKVANTEALF
TGTGCCAGCAGTTACAAGGTTGCGAACACTGAAGCTCTCTTT
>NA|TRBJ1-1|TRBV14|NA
CASSQDPLSGTGNTEAFF
TGTGCCAGCAGCCAAGACCCCCTATCAGGGACGGGCAACACTGAAGCTTTCTTT
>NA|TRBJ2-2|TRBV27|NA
CASSLIRESTGELFF
TGTGCCAGCAGTCTCATCCGGGAGTCCACCGGGGAGCTGTTTTTT
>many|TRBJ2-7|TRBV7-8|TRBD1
CASSQYRGRSLEQYF
TGTGCCAGCAGCCAATACAGGGGGCGCAGCCTCGAGCAGTACTTC
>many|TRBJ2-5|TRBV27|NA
CASSFGGRSTQYF
TGTGCCAGCAGTTTTGGTGGGAGATCGACCCAGTACTTC
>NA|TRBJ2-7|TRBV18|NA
CASSLETDSYEQYF
TGTGCCAGCTCACTAGAGACAGACTCCTACGAGCAGTACTTC
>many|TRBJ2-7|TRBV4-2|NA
CASSQDRGITYEQYF
TGTGCCAGCAGCCAAGATCGGGGCATTACCTACGAGCAGTACTTC
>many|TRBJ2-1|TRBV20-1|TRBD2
CSARDIETSEYNEQFF
TGCAGTGCTAGAGATATCGAGACTAGCGAGTACAATGAGCAGTTCTTC
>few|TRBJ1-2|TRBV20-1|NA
CSARDGGDILGYTF
TGCAGTGCTAGAGATGGGGGGGACATCCTTGGCTACACCTTC
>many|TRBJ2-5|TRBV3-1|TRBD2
CASSHDRGTKYQETQYF
TGTGCCAGCAGCCACGACCGCGGGACTAAGTACCAAGAGACCCAGTACTTC
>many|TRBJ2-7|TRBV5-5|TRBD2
CASSLGGLAATKQYF
TGTGCCAGCAGCTTGGGAGGACTAGCGGCTACGAAGCAGTACTTC
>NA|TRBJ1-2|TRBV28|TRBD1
CASRSGGAEYGYTF
TGTGCCAGCAGGTCAGGGGGCGCGGAGTATGGCTACACCTTC
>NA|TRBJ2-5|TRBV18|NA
CASSPYQLPNLQETQYF
TGTGCCAGCTCACCATATCAACTACCAAACCTACAAGAGACCCAGTACTTC
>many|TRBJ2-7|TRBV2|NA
CASVGLSYEQYF
TGTGCCAGCGTGGGACTTTCCTACGAGCAGTACTTC
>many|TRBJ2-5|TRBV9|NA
CASSVEMGWGETQYF
TGTGCCAGCAGCGTAGAGATGGGGTGGGGGGAGACCCAGTACTTC
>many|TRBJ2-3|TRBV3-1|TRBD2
CASSQVRGGKTDTQYF
TGTGCCAGCAGCCAAGTGCGGGGGGGCAAGACAGATACGCAGTATTTT
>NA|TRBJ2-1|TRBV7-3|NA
CASSSRGERNEQFF
TGTGCCAGCAGCTCCAGGGGAGAAAGGAATGAGCAGTTCTTC
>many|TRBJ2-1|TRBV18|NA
CASSLGPYEQFF
TGTGCCAGCTCACTGGGGCCGTATGAGCAGTTCTTC
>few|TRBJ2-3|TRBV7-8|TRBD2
CASTTSGRAGTQYF
TGTGCCAGCACCACTAGCGGGAGGGCCGGTACGCAGTATTTT
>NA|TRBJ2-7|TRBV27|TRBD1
CASSKDRAEQYF
TGTGCCAGCAGCAAGGACAGGGCCGAGCAGTACTTC
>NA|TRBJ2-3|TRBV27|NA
CASSNTVLGTRYF
TGTGCCAGCAGTAATACAGTTCTGGGAACGCGGTATTTT
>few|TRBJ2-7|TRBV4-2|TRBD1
CASSQDGQDLPYEQYF
TGTGCCAGCAGCCAAGATGGACAGGACCTGCCCTACGAGCAGTACTTC
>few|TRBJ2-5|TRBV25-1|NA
CASRPSGETQYF
TGTGCCAGCAGGCCCTCGGGGGAGACCCAGTACTTC
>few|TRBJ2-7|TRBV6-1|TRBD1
CASRPGTGATYEQYF
TGTGCCAGCAGGCCCGGGACAGGGGCAACCTACGAGCAGTACTTC
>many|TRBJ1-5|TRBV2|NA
CASIRDMSDQPQHF
TGTGCCAGCATCAGGGACATGTCGGATCAGCCCCAGCATTTT
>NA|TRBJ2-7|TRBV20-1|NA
CSAQARRSSYGQYF
TGCAGTGCCCAGGCCCGTCGTAGCTCCTACGGGCAGTACTTC
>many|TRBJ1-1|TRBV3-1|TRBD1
CASSQGDRGNTEAFF
TGTGCCAGCAGCCAAGGGGACAGGGGGAACACTGAAGCTTTCTTT
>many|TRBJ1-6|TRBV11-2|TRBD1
CASSGGTADNSPLHF
TGTGCCAGCAGCGGAGGGACAGCCGATAATTCACCCCTCCACTTT
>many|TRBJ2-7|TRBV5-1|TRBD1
CASSLGTGPLGGEQYF
TGCGCCAGCAGCTTGGGGACAGGACCCCTAGGTGGGGAGCAGTACTTC
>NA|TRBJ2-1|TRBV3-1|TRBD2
CASSPGTSGVSYNEQFF
TGTGCCAGCAGCCCCGGGACTAGCGGGGTCTCCTACAATGAGCAGTTCTTC
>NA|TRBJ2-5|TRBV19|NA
CASSIGRGRQETQYF
TGTGCCAGTAGTATAGGCCGGGGACGGCAAGAGACCCAGTACTTC
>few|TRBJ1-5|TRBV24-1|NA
CATSGDSREDQPQHF
TGTGCCACCAGTGGCGACAGTAGGGAGGATCAGCCCCAGCATTTT
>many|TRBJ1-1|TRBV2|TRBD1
CASTGWQGEYGNTEAFF
TGTGCCAGCACCGGGTGGCAGGGGGAGTATGGGAACACTGAAGCTTTCTTT
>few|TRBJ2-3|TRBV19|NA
CASSIFSSTDTQYF
TGTGCCAGTAGTATATTCTCCAGCACAGATACGCAGTATTTT
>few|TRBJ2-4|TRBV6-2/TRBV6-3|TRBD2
CASSRLAGAGIQYF
TGTGCCAGCAGTCGACTAGCGGGGGCGGGCATTCAGTACTTC
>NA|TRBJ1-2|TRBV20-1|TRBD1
CRVHGTGWGYTF
TGCAGGGTACATGGGACAGGGTGGGGCTACACCTTC
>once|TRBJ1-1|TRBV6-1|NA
CTSTAGGMDTEAFF
TGTACCAGCACCGCGGGAGGGATGGACACTGAAGCTTTCTTT
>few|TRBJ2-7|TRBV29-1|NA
CSVSGQHEQYF
TGCAGCGTTTCAGGACAGCACGAGCAGTACTTC
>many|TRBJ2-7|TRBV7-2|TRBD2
CASSLGLGSSYEQYF
TGTGCCAGCAGCTTGGGACTAGGGAGCTCCTACGAGCAGTACTTC
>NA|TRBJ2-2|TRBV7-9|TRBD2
CASSQSGGIYTGELFF
TGTGCCAGCAGCCAAAGCGGGGGGATTTACACCGGGGAGCTGTTTTTT
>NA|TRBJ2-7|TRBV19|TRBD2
CASSWASGVIEQYF
TGTGCCAGTAGCTGGGCTAGCGGGGTGATCGAGCAGTACTTC
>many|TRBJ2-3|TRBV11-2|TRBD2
CASSLVRGGYTDTQYF
TGTGCCAGCAGCTTAGTCCGGGGGGGTTACACAGATACGCAGTATTTT